This T cell receptor beta chain was recorded in a study of blood T cell repertoires in COVID-19. Turning to the study itself: Specimens from acute and convalescent COVID-19 originated in the United States, Italy and Spain. The cDNA or gDNA used as material had been derived from T cells, B-cell-depleted T cells, or PBMCs.

The trim removed 2 bases at V and 5 bases at J, leaving 14 bases unmatched. The length of the CDR3 is 18 residues. CDR1 is LNHNV, CDR2 YYDKDF, per germline (reference sequence). Study processing details: Nucleated cell counts were estimated from reference gene primer amplification. Clones were sequenced by immunoSEQ multiplex PCR, and TCRdb holds only the in-frame ones, with some missing. V and J calls and clone size are given by that table; D and trimming were obtained from the DNA. The table has roughly 130,000 clones, 70% to 85% seen once. This clone was seen more than once but under ten times. The material sequenced was peripheral blood. The chain joins TRBV15 to TRBJ1-5, with 8 bases identical to TRBD1. The clonotype originates from a woman older than 75 with acute or convalescent COVID-19. CDR3 amino acids: CATSRRTGNANSDQPQHF. CDR3 in DNA: TGTGCCACCAGCAGAAGGACAGGGAACGCTAATTCAGATCAGCCCCAGCATTTT.